Below, one T cell receptor (beta chain) is given with its context. The entry originates in a study of blood T cell repertoires in COVID-19. Study context: PBMCs, B-cell-depleted T cells, or T cells provided the cDNA or gDNA that made up the material.

Using immunoSEQ multiplex PCR, the repertoire was profiled, and TCRdb retains in-frame clones only, with some absent. Of 150,000 to 200,000 clones listed, approximately 73% are singletons. This TCR came from a woman in her forties or fifties with acute COVID-19. Sequenced material: PBMCs or T cells enriched from blood (not recorded which).

Here the CDR3 reads CASSQDKNRGLDQPQHF. The DNA for the CDR3 is TGCGCCAGCAGCCAAGATAAGAACAGGGGGCTCGATCAGCCCCAGCATTTT. The chain is built from TRBV4-1 and TRBJ1-5; 9 bases line up with TRBD1. CDR1 is MGHRA, CDR2 YSYEKL, per germline. The CDR3 has 17 amino acids. V trimming: 0 bases; J trimming: 5 bases; junction bases outside the gene matches: 8.